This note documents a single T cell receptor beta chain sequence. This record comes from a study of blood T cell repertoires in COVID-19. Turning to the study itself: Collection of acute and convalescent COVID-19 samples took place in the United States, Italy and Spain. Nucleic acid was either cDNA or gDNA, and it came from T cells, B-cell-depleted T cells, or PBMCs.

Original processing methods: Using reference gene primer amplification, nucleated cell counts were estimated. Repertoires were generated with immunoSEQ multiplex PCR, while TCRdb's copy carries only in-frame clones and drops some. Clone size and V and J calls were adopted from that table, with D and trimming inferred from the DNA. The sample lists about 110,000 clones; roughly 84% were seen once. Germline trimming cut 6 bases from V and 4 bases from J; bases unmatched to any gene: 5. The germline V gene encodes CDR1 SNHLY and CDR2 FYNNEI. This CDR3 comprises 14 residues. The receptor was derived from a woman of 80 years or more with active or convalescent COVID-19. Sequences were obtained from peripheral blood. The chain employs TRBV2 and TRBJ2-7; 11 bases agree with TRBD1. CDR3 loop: CASRAGQGDYEQYF. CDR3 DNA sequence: TGTGCCAGCAGGGCGGGACAGGGGGATTACGAGCAGTACTTC.